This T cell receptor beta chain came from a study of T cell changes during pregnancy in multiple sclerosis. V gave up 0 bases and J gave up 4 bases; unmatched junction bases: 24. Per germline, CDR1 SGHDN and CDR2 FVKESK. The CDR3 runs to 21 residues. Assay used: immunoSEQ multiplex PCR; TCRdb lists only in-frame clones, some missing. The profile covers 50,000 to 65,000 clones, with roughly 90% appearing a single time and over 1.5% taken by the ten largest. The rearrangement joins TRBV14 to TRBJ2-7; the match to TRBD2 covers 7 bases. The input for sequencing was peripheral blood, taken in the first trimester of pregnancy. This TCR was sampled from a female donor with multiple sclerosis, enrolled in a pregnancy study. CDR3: CASSQEDIETSLSVSGYEQYF. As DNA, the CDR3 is TGTGCCAGCAGCCAAGAAGACATCGAGACTAGCTTATCCGTATCTGGGTACGAGCAGTACTTC.